This TCR beta chain was identified in a study of T cells in Graves' hyperthyroidism and ophthalmopathy. Study-wide results and limits: Blood also carried most thyroid clonotypes expanded above 0.001.

Regions amplified from RNA transcripts were the TCR beta CDR3 regions. HTBI primers were employed in a first-round RT-PCR of the TCR CDR3. TCRdb re-called the multiplex PCR reads through MiXCR, storing one row per CDR3 protein. Among approximately 410,000 distinct CDR3 sequences listed, roughly 13% were seen once. Looked up from germline, CDR1 is MNHEY and CDR2 is SMNVEV (reference sequence). The length of the CDR3 is 15 residues. Between the trimmed V and J ends, which lost 7 bases and 12 bases, there was a span of 27 bases. About this clonotype itself: The target antigen is unknown.

The sequenced sample was blood. The V call is TRBV27, the J call TRBJ2-5; D is possibly TRBD2 (6 bases). The source of this sequence is a woman under 30 with Graves' hyperthyroidism. In DNA, the CDR3 is TGTGCCAGCATGGTGTCGGCGGGATCCTATCTTCCCAAGTACTTC. Protein: CASMVSAGSYLPKYF.